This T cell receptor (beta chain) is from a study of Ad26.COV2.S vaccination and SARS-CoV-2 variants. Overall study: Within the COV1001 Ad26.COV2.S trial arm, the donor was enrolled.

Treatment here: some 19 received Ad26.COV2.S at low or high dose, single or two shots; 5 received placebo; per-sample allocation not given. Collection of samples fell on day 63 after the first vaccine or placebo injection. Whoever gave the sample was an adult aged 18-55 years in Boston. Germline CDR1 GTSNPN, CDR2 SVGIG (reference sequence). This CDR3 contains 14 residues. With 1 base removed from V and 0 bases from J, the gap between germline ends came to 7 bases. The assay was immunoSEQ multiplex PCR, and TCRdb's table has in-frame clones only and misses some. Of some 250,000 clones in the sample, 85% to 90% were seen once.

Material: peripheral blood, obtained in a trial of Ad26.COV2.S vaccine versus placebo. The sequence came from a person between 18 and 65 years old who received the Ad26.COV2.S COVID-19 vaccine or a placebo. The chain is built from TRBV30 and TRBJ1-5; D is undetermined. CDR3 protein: CAWSEGNSNQPQHF. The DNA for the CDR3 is TGTGCCTGGAGTGAGGGCAATAGCAATCAGCCCCAGCATTTT.